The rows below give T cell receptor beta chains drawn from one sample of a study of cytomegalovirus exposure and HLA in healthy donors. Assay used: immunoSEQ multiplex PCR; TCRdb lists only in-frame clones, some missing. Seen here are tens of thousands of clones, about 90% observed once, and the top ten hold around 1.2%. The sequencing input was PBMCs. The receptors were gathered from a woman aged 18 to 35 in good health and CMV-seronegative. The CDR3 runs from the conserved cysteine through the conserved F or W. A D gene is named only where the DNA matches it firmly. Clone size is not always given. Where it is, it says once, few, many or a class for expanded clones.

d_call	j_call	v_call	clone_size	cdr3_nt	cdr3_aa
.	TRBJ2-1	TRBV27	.	TGTGCCAGCAATCCCTTGGGGGGGGGACACGTTGAGCAGTTCTTC	CASNPLGGGHVEQFF
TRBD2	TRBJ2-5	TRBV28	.	TGTGCCAGCAGTCGGACTAGCGGGGGTGAAGAGACCCAGTACTTC	CASSRTSGGEETQYF
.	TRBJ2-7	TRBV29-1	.	TGCAGCGTTAGAGACAGCTACGAGCAGTACTTC	CSVRDSYEQYF
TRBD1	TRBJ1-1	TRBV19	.	TGTGCCAGTAGTATCGGTGGGGACAGGTTCTTGGTTGGTGACACTGAAGCTTTCTTT	CASSIGGDRFLVGDTEAFF
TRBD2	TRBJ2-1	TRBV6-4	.	TGTGCCAGCAGTCTAGCCAGCGGGAGCGGGAACAATGAGCAGTTCTTC	CASSLASGSGNNEQFF
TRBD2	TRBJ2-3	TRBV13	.	TGTGCCAGCAGCCCGGGACTAGCGGGGGCAGATACGCAGTATTTT	CASSPGLAGADTQYF
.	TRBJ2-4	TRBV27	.	TGTGCCAGCAGTCCCCTGGACGGGGGCAAAAACATTCAGTACTTC	CASSPLDGGKNIQYF
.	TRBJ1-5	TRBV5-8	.	TGTGCCAGCAGCCCCCGGGGGATTAGCAATCAGCCCCAGCATTTT	CASSPRGISNQPQHF
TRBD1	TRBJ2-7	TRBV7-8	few	TGTGCCAGCAGCTCCAGACAGGGGTCTAGCTCCTACGAGCAGTACTTC	CASSSRQGSSSYEQYF
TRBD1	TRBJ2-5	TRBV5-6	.	TGTGCCAGCAGCGCTCTGGACAGGGACGAGACCCAGTACTTC	CASSALDRDETQYF
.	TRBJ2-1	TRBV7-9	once	TGTGCCAGCAGCTTTGAGGAGTGGTCGGACAATGAGCAGTTCTTC	CASSFEEWSDNEQFF
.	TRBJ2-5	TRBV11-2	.	TGTGCCAGCAGCTTAGGCGGTGGGACCCAGTACTTC	CASSLGGGTQYF
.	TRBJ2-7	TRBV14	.	TGTGCCAGCAAGGACACGAGCTCCTACGAGCAGTACTTC	CASKDTSSYEQYF
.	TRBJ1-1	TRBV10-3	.	TGTGCCATCAGTGAGGGGGGGGAAGTTGCTGAAGCTTTCTTT	CAISEGGEVAEAFF
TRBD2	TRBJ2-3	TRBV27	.	TGTGCCAGCACCTCTGGGACTAGCGGGGGCACAGATACGCAGTATTTT	CASTSGTSGGTDTQYF
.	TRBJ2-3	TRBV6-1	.	TGTGCCAGCAGTGACTCTTGGTTAGCAGATACGCAGTATTTT	CASSDSWLADTQYF
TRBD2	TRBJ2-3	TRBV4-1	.	TGCGCCAGCAGCCAAGGGGGACTAGCGGGAGGTACAGATACGCAGTATTTT	CASSQGGLAGGTDTQYF
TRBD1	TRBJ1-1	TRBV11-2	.	TGTGCCAGCAGCCCGGACAGGGGTCGGGAAGCTTTCTTT	CASSPDRGREAFF
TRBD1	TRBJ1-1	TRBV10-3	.	TGTGCCATCAGTGAGACAGGGGGGAACGCTGAAGCTTTCTTT	CAISETGGNAEAFF
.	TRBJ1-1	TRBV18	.	TGTGCCAGCACGGGGGAGGATACAGGAACTATAAGTCCTGAAGCTTTCTTT	CASTGEDTGTISPEAFF
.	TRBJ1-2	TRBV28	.	TGTGCCAGCAGTATACCAGGGTTCCTGGGCTACACCTTC	CASSIPGFLGYTF
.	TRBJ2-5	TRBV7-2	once	TGTGCCAGCAGCCCATTTGGCGGGACTTCACTAGAGACCCAGTACTTC	CASSPFGGTSLETQYF
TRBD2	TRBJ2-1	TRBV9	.	TGTGCCAGCAGCGCCGACCTAGCGGGGGCATACAATGAGCAGTTCTTC	CASSADLAGAYNEQFF
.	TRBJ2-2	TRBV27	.	TGTGCCAGCAGTTTTGGGGACTCCCGAGGGACCGGGGAGCTGTTTTTT	CASSFGDSRGTGELFF
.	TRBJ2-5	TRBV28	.	TGTGCCAGCAGTCCCCCACCCGGGACTCAGGAGACCCAGTACTTC	CASSPPPGTQETQYF
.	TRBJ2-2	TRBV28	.	TGTGCCAGCAGTTTTCAGAACACCGGGGAGCTGTTTTTT	CASSFQNTGELFF
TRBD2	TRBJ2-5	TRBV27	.	TGTGCCAGCGGGGGACTAGCGGGCATCCAAGAGACCCAGTACTTC	CASGGLAGIQETQYF
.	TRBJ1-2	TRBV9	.	TGTGCCAGCAACAAACTCGGACAGAAGGATGGCTACACCTTC	CASNKLGQKDGYTF
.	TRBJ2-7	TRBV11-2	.	TGTGCCAGCAGCCGCGACAGCTCCTACGAGCAGTACTTC	CASSRDSSYEQYF
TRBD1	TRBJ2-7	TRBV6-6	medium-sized	TGTGCCAGCAGTTACGGGACAGAGGGCTACGAGCAGTACTTC	CASSYGTEGYEQYF
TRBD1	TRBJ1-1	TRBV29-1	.	TGCAGCGTTGAAACGGGACAGGGAAACGGGGGAGCTTTCTTT	CSVETGQGNGGAFF
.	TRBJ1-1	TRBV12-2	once	TGTGCAAGTCGCTTCGCAGGTAAGTGTCAAGCTTTCTTT	CASRFAGKCQAFF
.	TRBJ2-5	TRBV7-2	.	TGTGCCAGCAGCTTAAGTGGAGCGGTCCAAGAGACCCAGTACTTC	CASSLSGAVQETQYF
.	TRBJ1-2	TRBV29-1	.	TGCAACCCCCAGCGGGTACCCGACACTTGGGGCTACACCTTC	CNPQRVPDTWGYTF
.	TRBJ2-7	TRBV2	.	TGTGCCAGCAGTCAGGTGGACGAGCAGTACTTC	CASSQVDEQYF
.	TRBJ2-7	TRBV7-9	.	TGTGCCAGCAGCTTGGATCAGGGGGGCGAGCAGTACTTC	CASSLDQGGEQYF
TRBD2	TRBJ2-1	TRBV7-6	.	TGTGCCAGCAGCTTTAGGGGGGGACGAGGGACTAGCAGATACAATGAGCAGTTCTTC	CASSFRGGRGTSRYNEQFF
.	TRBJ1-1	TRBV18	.	TGTGCCAGCTCCCCACAGAGATCGAACACTGAAGCTTTCTTT	CASSPQRSNTEAFF
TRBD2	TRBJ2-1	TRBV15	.	TGTGCCACCAGCGGGGGGGAAGGCTACAATGAGCAGTTCTTC	CATSGGEGYNEQFF
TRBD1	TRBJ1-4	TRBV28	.	TGTGCCAGCAGTTTAAGGTTCGGGACAGGGAGTGAAAAACTGTTTTTT	CASSLRFGTGSEKLFF